These T cell receptor beta chains were read from a single sample in a study of CD8 T cells in ankylosing spondylitis. TCRdb reanalysed the 5' RACE reads using MiXCR and keeps one entry per CDR3 protein. Of fewer than 250,000 distinct CDR3 sequences listed, more than 9% are singletons. The sequencing sample was made of blood, either unsorted or a sorted T cell fraction (not recorded which). The origin of the receptors is a male donor with ankylosing spondylitis or in good health (not recorded which). Each CDR3 is given with its conserved first and last residue. Each record gives: D gene, clone size, J gene, V gene, CDR3 protein, CDR3 DNA. A D gene is named only where the DNA matches it firmly. Where a row states a size, it is once, few, many or the class of an expanded clone; other rows omit it.

D gene: TRBD2; clone size: .; J gene: TRBJ2-1; V gene: TRBV7-9; CDR3 protein: CASSLGSPGLAINEQFF; CDR3 DNA: TGTGCCAGCAGCTTAGGATCTCCGGGACTAGCGATAAATGAGCAGTTCTTC
D gene: TRBD2; clone size: many; J gene: TRBJ2-1; V gene: TRBV20-1; CDR3 protein: CSAPRTSGGTWEQFF; CDR3 DNA: TGCAGTGCTCCCCGGACTAGCGGGGGTACGTGGGAGCAGTTCTTC
D gene: TRBD1; clone size: few; J gene: TRBJ2-7; V gene: TRBV12-3/TRBV12-4; CDR3 protein: CASSSPGQGSDEQYF; CDR3 DNA: TGTGCCAGCAGCTCCCCGGGACAGGGAAGCGACGAGCAGTACTTC
D gene: .; clone size: many; J gene: TRBJ2-3; V gene: TRBV15; CDR3 protein: CATDRGTSTDTQYF; CDR3 DNA: TGTGCCACCGACCGGGGTACTAGCACAGATACGCAGTATTTT
D gene: .; clone size: few; J gene: TRBJ2-7; V gene: TRBV18; CDR3 protein: CASSPPAPRSSYEQYF; CDR3 DNA: TGTGCCAGCTCACCACCGGCACCGAGGAGCTCCTACGAGCAGTACTTC
D gene: TRBD1; clone size: few; J gene: TRBJ2-2; V gene: TRBV12-3/TRBV12-4; CDR3 protein: CASSLGDRGRELFF; CDR3 DNA: TGTGCCAGCAGTTTAGGGGACAGGGGTAGGGAGCTGTTTTTT
D gene: TRBD2; clone size: many; J gene: TRBJ2-2; V gene: TRBV12-3/TRBV12-4; CDR3 protein: CASSVGTSGGALAGELFF; CDR3 DNA: TGTGCCAGCAGTGTCGGGACTAGCGGGGGGGCCTTGGCCGGGGAGCTGTTTTTT
D gene: .; clone size: .; J gene: TRBJ2-6; V gene: TRBV15; CDR3 protein: CATSKDSSGANVLTF; CDR3 DNA: TGTGCCACCAGCAAGGATTCGTCTGGGGCCAACGTCCTGACTTTC
D gene: .; clone size: many; J gene: TRBJ2-2; V gene: TRBV20-1; CDR3 protein: CSAPWAGELFF; CDR3 DNA: TGCAGTGCCCCGTGGGCCGGGGAGCTGTTTTTT
D gene: .; clone size: many; J gene: TRBJ1-6; V gene: TRBV7-9; CDR3 protein: CASTPLGDNSPLHF; CDR3 DNA: TGTGCCAGCACCCCACTAGGGGATAATTCACCCCTCCACTTT
D gene: .; clone size: many; J gene: TRBJ2-2; V gene: TRBV5-1; CDR3 protein: CASSSKAVTGELFF; CDR3 DNA: TGCGCCAGCAGCTCCAAGGCCGTTACCGGGGAGCTGTTTTTT
D gene: .; clone size: few; J gene: TRBJ2-1; V gene: TRBV7-9; CDR3 protein: CASSLNREQFF; CDR3 DNA: TGTGCCAGCAGCTTAAACCGGGAGCAGTTCTTC
D gene: .; clone size: many; J gene: TRBJ2-7; V gene: TRBV7-8; CDR3 protein: CASSLTGIPYEQYF; CDR3 DNA: TGTGCCAGCAGCTTAACGGGGATTCCCTACGAGCAGTACTTC
D gene: .; clone size: many; J gene: TRBJ1-3; V gene: TRBV2; CDR3 protein: CASTRDTSGNTIYF; CDR3 DNA: TGTGCCAGCACCCGAGACACCTCTGGAAACACCATATATTTT
D gene: .; clone size: many; J gene: TRBJ2-5; V gene: TRBV12-3/TRBV12-4; CDR3 protein: CASSLDGGPETQYF; CDR3 DNA: TGTGCCAGCAGTTTAGACGGGGGGCCAGAGACCCAGTACTTC
D gene: .; clone size: many; J gene: TRBJ1-2; V gene: TRBV12-3/TRBV12-4; CDR3 protein: CASSPNSKQRGYTF; CDR3 DNA: TGTGCCAGCAGTCCTAACTCAAAGCAGCGTGGCTACACCTTC
D gene: TRBD2; clone size: many; J gene: TRBJ2-2; V gene: TRBV20-1; CDR3 protein: CSARPGLANTGELFF; CDR3 DNA: TGCAGTGCTAGGCCCGGACTAGCAAACACCGGGGAGCTGTTTTTT
D gene: TRBD2; clone size: .; J gene: TRBJ2-3; V gene: TRBV11-2; CDR3 protein: CASSAGLAGGYTDTQYF; CDR3 DNA: TGTGCCAGCAGCGCGGGACTAGCGGGGGGGTACACAGATACGCAGTATTTT
D gene: TRBD2; clone size: many; J gene: TRBJ2-1; V gene: TRBV29-1; CDR3 protein: CSGQLAGGISEQFF; CDR3 DNA: TGCAGCGGCCAACTAGCGGGGGGGATTAGTGAGCAGTTCTTC
D gene: TRBD1; clone size: .; J gene: TRBJ2-5; V gene: TRBV24-1; CDR3 protein: CATSDRGQQETQYF; CDR3 DNA: TGTGCCACCAGTGATCGGGGACAGCAAGAGACCCAGTACTTC
D gene: .; clone size: many; J gene: TRBJ1-3; V gene: TRBV20-1; CDR3 protein: CSARFSSGNTIYF; CDR3 DNA: TGCAGTGCGAGATTTTCCTCTGGAAACACCATATATTTT
D gene: TRBD1; clone size: few; J gene: TRBJ1-1; V gene: TRBV7-9; CDR3 protein: CASSIQGGARTEAFF; CDR3 DNA: TGTGCCAGCAGCATCCAGGGGGGCGCAAGGACTGAAGCTTTCTTT
D gene: .; clone size: many; J gene: TRBJ1-2; V gene: TRBV12-3/TRBV12-4; CDR3 protein: CASSLTSSYGYTF; CDR3 DNA: TGTGCCAGCAGTTTAACCAGCTCCTATGGCTACACCTTC
D gene: .; clone size: many; J gene: TRBJ2-3; V gene: TRBV3-1; CDR3 protein: CASSQDTDTQYF; CDR3 DNA: TGTGCCAGCAGCCAAGATACAGATACGCAGTATTTT
D gene: TRBD1; clone size: .; J gene: TRBJ1-1; V gene: TRBV5-1; CDR3 protein: CASSQGAVNTEAFF; CDR3 DNA: TGCGCCAGCAGTCAGGGGGCGGTGAACACTGAAGCTTTCTTT
D gene: TRBD2; clone size: .; J gene: TRBJ2-3; V gene: TRBV11-2; CDR3 protein: CASSLDLGLAGTDTQYF; CDR3 DNA: TGTGCCAGCAGCTTAGATTTGGGACTAGCGGGCACAGATACGCAGTATTTT
D gene: .; clone size: few; J gene: TRBJ1-5; V gene: TRBV20-1; CDR3 protein: CSARLSRDIYQPQHF; CDR3 DNA: TGCAGTGCTAGGCTTTCCCGGGACATTTATCAGCCCCAGCATTTT
D gene: TRBD2; clone size: few; J gene: TRBJ2-7; V gene: TRBV5-1; CDR3 protein: CASSSSGTSSYEQYF; CDR3 DNA: TGCGCCAGCAGCTCCTCCGGGACTAGCTCCTACGAGCAGTACTTC
D gene: .; clone size: many; J gene: TRBJ2-7; V gene: TRBV2; CDR3 protein: CASWTDYEQYF; CDR3 DNA: TGTGCCAGTTGGACGGACTACGAGCAGTACTTC
D gene: .; clone size: many; J gene: TRBJ2-3; V gene: TRBV5-4; CDR3 protein: CASSLVPDTQYF; CDR3 DNA: TGTGCCAGCAGCTTAGTTCCGGATACGCAGTATTTT
D gene: TRBD1; clone size: many; J gene: TRBJ2-2; V gene: TRBV12-5; CDR3 protein: CASGQPQTGVNTGELFF; CDR3 DNA: TGTGCTAGTGGTCAACCGCAGACAGGGGTGAACACCGGGGAGCTGTTTTTT
D gene: .; clone size: many; J gene: TRBJ1-1; V gene: TRBV20-1; CDR3 protein: CSATASGTEEAFF; CDR3 DNA: TGCAGTGCTACCGCTTCGGGTACGGAAGAAGCTTTCTTT
D gene: .; clone size: many; J gene: TRBJ2-6; V gene: TRBV12-3/TRBV12-4; CDR3 protein: CAIDGGRPGPGANVLTF; CDR3 DNA: TGTGCCATTGATGGGGGACGGCCAGGACCTGGGGCCAACGTCCTGACTTTC
D gene: .; clone size: many; J gene: TRBJ1-3; V gene: TRBV12-3/TRBV12-4; CDR3 protein: CASSLQGIWLGNTIYF; CDR3 DNA: TGTGCCAGCAGTCTTCAGGGCATCTGGCTTGGAAACACCATATATTTT
D gene: .; clone size: .; J gene: TRBJ2-7; V gene: TRBV29-1; CDR3 protein: CSVEAQATDSYEQYF; CDR3 DNA: TGCAGCGTTGAAGCTCAGGCTACAGACTCCTACGAGCAGTACTTC
D gene: .; clone size: many; J gene: TRBJ2-7; V gene: TRBV20-1; CDR3 protein: CSAVGDISYEQYF; CDR3 DNA: TGCAGTGCCGTGGGGGATATCTCCTACGAGCAGTACTTC
D gene: .; clone size: many; J gene: TRBJ1-1; V gene: TRBV5-1; CDR3 protein: CASSQQADAEAFF; CDR3 DNA: TGCGCCAGCAGCCAACAGGCGGATGCTGAAGCTTTCTTT
D gene: .; clone size: .; J gene: TRBJ2-1; V gene: TRBV7-9; CDR3 protein: CASSFIEEVDEQFF; CDR3 DNA: TGTGCCAGCAGCTTTATAGAGGAAGTAGATGAGCAGTTCTTC
D gene: TRBD1; clone size: many; J gene: TRBJ2-1; V gene: TRBV5-5; CDR3 protein: CASSGRDRTYNEQFF; CDR3 DNA: TGTGCCAGCAGCGGCCGGGACAGGACCTACAATGAGCAGTTCTTC
D gene: TRBD1; clone size: many; J gene: TRBJ2-7; V gene: TRBV6-1; CDR3 protein: CASTGTGSYEQYF; CDR3 DNA: TGTGCCAGTACCGGGACAGGGTCCTACGAGCAGTACTTC
D gene: TRBD2; clone size: few; J gene: TRBJ2-1; V gene: TRBV7-2; CDR3 protein: CASSTWGGGHNEQFF; CDR3 DNA: TGTGCCAGCAGCACCTGGGGGGGAGGCCACAATGAGCAGTTCTTC
D gene: TRBD1; clone size: many; J gene: TRBJ2-1; V gene: TRBV24-1; CDR3 protein: CATSDQSGQGSDEQFF; CDR3 DNA: TGTGCCACCAGTGATCAATCGGGACAGGGGTCCGATGAGCAGTTCTTC
D gene: .; clone size: .; J gene: TRBJ1-1; V gene: TRBV20-1; CDR3 protein: CSARELKRGTRNTEAFF; CDR3 DNA: TGCAGTGCTAGGGAACTCAAAAGGGGGACGCGGAACACTGAAGCTTTCTTT
D gene: .; clone size: many; J gene: TRBJ2-3; V gene: TRBV5-1; CDR3 protein: CASNKDRTTDTQYF; CDR3 DNA: TGCGCCAGCAACAAGGACCGTACCACAGATACGCAGTATTTT
D gene: .; clone size: many; J gene: TRBJ2-3; V gene: TRBV7-2; CDR3 protein: CASSFRQSADTQYF; CDR3 DNA: TGTGCCAGCAGCTTTAGGCAGTCAGCAGATACGCAGTATTTT